These T cell receptor beta chains were read from a single sample in a study of blood T cell repertoires in COVID-19. Sequencing was performed with immunoSEQ multiplex PCR; in TCRdb, only in-frame clones are kept and a portion is missing. The sample has about 94,000 clones; 80% are singletons. Input material: peripheral blood. These TCRs come from a human donor in a cohort sampled during active COVID-19. The CDR3 runs from the conserved cysteine through the conserved F or W. A D gene is named only where the DNA matches it firmly. Only some rows state a clone size, as once, few, many or a class for expanded clones.

TGTGCCAGCAGCTTGGAACTAGCGCCTTACAATGAGCAGTTCTTC CASSLELAPYNEQFF TRBV5-4 - TRBD2 TRBJ2-1
TGTGCCAGTAATCGGTCGGGAAATGAAAAACTGTTTTTT CASNRSGNEKLFF TRBV19 - - TRBJ1-4
TGTGCCAGCAGCCCAACTAGCGGGGGGGGCGAGCAGTTCTTC CASSPTSGGGEQFF TRBV11-2 - TRBD2 TRBJ2-1
TGTGCCAGCAGTTTGAGGGTAAACACCATATATTTT CASSLRVNTIYF TRBV12-3/TRBV12-4 - - TRBJ1-3
TGTGCCATCAGTGAAGTCGTCAGGGCCTATGGCTACACCTTC CAISEVVRAYGYTF TRBV10-3 - - TRBJ1-2
TGTGCCAGCAGCCAGATGAGACAGGGTGGTTGGGATGGCTACACCTTC CASSQMRQGGWDGYTF TRBV3-1/TRBV3-2 - TRBD1 TRBJ1-2
TGTGCCAGCAGCTGGGACAGGAGAGGGGAGCAGTACTTC CASSWDRRGEQYF TRBV6-5 - TRBD1 TRBJ2-7
TGCAGTGCTAGTTTGGGGGACAGGGGAAGCAAGCAGCCCCAGCATTTT CSASLGDRGSKQPQHF TRBV20-1 - TRBD1 TRBJ1-5
TGTGCCTGGAGTGAAGGGGGCGGGTACGAGCAGTACTTC CAWSEGGGYEQYF TRBV30 once TRBD1 TRBJ2-7
TGTGCCATCAGTGATAATCGACAGGGCGGTGGGGGCTACACCTTC CAISDNRQGGGGYTF TRBV10-3 - TRBD1 TRBJ1-2
TGTGCCAGCAGCTCCGGAGAGGGGGGGTCCTACGAGCAGTACTTC CASSSGEGGSYEQYF TRBV11-2 once - TRBJ2-7
TGTGCCAGCAGTCTTTCTCCGGGACAGATCTATGGCTACACCTTC CASSLSPGQIYGYTF TRBV28 - TRBD1 TRBJ1-2
TGCGCCAGCAGCTTGGAATCGGGGAGGAGCGAGCAGTACTTC CASSLESGRSEQYF TRBV5-1 - - TRBJ2-7
TGTGCCAGTAGTGCCTTACAGACCTATAGCAATCAGCCCCAGCATTTT CASSALQTYSNQPQHF TRBV19 - - TRBJ1-5
TGTGCCATCAGTGAGGGCTCTCTAGCGGGAGGGGTTGAGACCCAGTACTTC CAISEGSLAGGVETQYF TRBV10-3 - TRBD2 TRBJ2-5
TGTGCCAGTAGTATTGCGGCAGGGGATCTCTACGAGCAGTACTTC CASSIAAGDLYEQYF TRBV19 - - TRBJ2-7
TGCGCCAGCAGGGGGGCCGGGATTTTAACCGGGGAGCTGTTTTTT CASRGAGILTGELFF TRBV5-1 - - TRBJ2-2
TGTGCCAGCAGCCAAGGACAGGGGGACGAGCAGTACTTC CASSQGQGDEQYF TRBV16 - TRBD1 TRBJ2-7
TGTGCCAGCAGTTTTGGAGGGTCGACCCAGCCCCAGCATTTT CASSFGGSTQPQHF TRBV28 - - TRBJ1-5
TGTGCCAGCAGCCGGGACAGAGGAAACACCATATATTTT CASSRDRGNTIYF TRBV7-9 few TRBD1 TRBJ1-3
TGTGCCAGCAGCACAATGCGGGGTCCCTACGAGCAGTACTTC CASSTMRGPYEQYF TRBV11-2 - - TRBJ2-7
TGTGCCAGCAGGCGTGACAGGGTGGCGGAGACCCAGTACTTC CASRRDRVAETQYF TRBV7-8 - TRBD1 TRBJ2-5
TGCAGTGCTAGTGCAGGGTACGAGCAGTACTTC CSASAGYEQYF TRBV20-1 - - TRBJ2-7
TGTGCCAGCAGCTTAAGGGGACTAGCGGGAGCGGCCAAAAACATTCAGTACTTC CASSLRGLAGAAKNIQYF TRBV7-2 - TRBD2 TRBJ2-4
TGTGCCAGCAGCGTTAGTTCCGGACTAGCGGAGCCCACAGATACGCAGTATTTT CASSVSSGLAEPTDTQYF TRBV9 - TRBD2 TRBJ2-3